The T cell receptor (beta chain) under discussion was sequenced for a study of cytomegalovirus exposure and HLA in healthy donors. Study details: Out of about 410 genotyped donors, roughly 80% belonged to the Caucasian-associated ancestry cluster.

General observations from the study: According to reports, the classifier identified cytomegalovirus status with high specificity and sensitivity. Most TCR sequences were seen very rarely across donors, but some public TCRs occurred in many.

Per the germline V gene, CDR1 is MNHEY and CDR2 is SVGAGI. This CDR3 contains 15 residues. With 6 bases removed from V and 6 bases from J, the gap between germline ends came to 20 bases. A multiplex PCR was run with 60 Vbeta primers and 13 Jbeta primers. Authors' analysis steps: In a later analysis, approximately 80 million unique TCR beta chains included roughly 11 million shared by two or more donors. Sequencing used immunoSEQ multiplex PCR; TCRdb keeps in-frame clones, though not all of them. V and J calls and clone size are given by that table; D and trimming were obtained from the DNA. The sample lists around 150,000 clones; 68% were seen once. As to this clone: Its antigen remains unidentified.

Sequencing was carried out using PBMCs. This receptor was obtained from a woman between 18 and 30 years old in good health and CMV-seropositive. The chain combines TRBV6-5 with TRBJ1-2, with D perhaps matching TRBD1 (6 bases). The CDR3 is CASSTSGAPSNGYTF. CDR3 DNA: TGTGCCAGCAGCACTTCAGGGGCACCTTCAAATGGCTACACCTTC.